What follows are 29 T cell receptor beta chains derived from one specimen sequenced in a study of CD8+CD57+ T cells in acquired aplastic anemia (dated by TCRdb to 2017 to 2018). Patients chosen for sequencing had shown expansion of CD8+CD57+ cells by flow cytometry. The data were produced on an Illumina HiSeq 2000. Genomic DNA served as template for TCR beta VDJ combination and CDR3 sequence profiling. The raw public reads went through TCRdb reprocessing: fastp at Q25, MiXCR clone calling, in-frame beta chains kept. Each entry is one CDR3 protein sequence, shown with its most common DNA and genes. In all, the sample holds approximately 130,000 distinct CDR3 sequences, and about 40% of those were seen once. About 2.6% of the sample is in the top ten clones. The sequencing sample was made of sorted CD4+, CD8+, or CD8+CD57+ T cells (not recorded which) from PBMCs. These receptors all stem from a human donor with aplastic anemia.

This clonotype was seen repeatedly, ten times or more. The chain recombines TRBV20-1 with TRBJ1-6; 8 bases align to TRBD1. CDR3 length: 13 amino acids. Germline V gene data show CDR1 as DFQATT and CDR2 as SNEGSKA (reference sequence). Trimming removed 0 bases from V and 10 bases from J; junction bases left unmatched: 2. This chain's CDR3 is CSARETGGSPLHF. CDR3 DNA: TGCAGTGCTAGAGAAACAGGGGGGTCACCCCTCCACTTT.

The CDR3 reads CATSDPSSSSWGGNEQFF. The CDR3 nucleotides read TGTGCCACCAGTGACCCTTCTAGCAGCTCCTGGGGGGGCAATGAGCAGTTCTTC. The V and J genes are TRBV24-1 and TRBJ2-1; 7 nucleotides agree with TRBD2. Germline CDR1 reads KGHDR; CDR2 reads SFDVKD. The CDR3 loop spans 18 amino acids. The V gene end was trimmed by 4 bases and the J gene end by 6 bases; junction bases not matched to a gene: 17.

The J gene is TRBJ2-2, the V gene TRBV5-4, with D hard to call. The CDR3 is 14 residues long. The V end lost 2 bases, the J end lost 5 bases, and 10 bases lay between the germline ends. Germline assignment: CDR1 SGHNT and CDR2 YYREEE (reference sequence). The CDR3 nucleotides are TGTGCCAGCAGCTTACCGACCTTTACCGGGGAGCTGTTTTTT. Its protein is CASSLPTFTGELFF.

As for this clonotype: Just one base apart from a much larger clone, this may be a read error. The chain recombines TRBV20-1 with TRBJ2-1; D might be TRBD2 (5 bases). V lost 5 bases to trimming and J lost 8 bases, with 19 bases between them. CDR3 length: 14 residues. CDR1 and CDR2 (germline): DFQATT, SNEGSKA (reference sequence). The CDR3 loop reads CSASKLTRFDEQFF. The CDR3 DNA reads as TGCAGTGCTTCAAAACTTACTAGATTCGATGAGCAGTTCTTC.

The V call is TRBV12-3 or TRBV12-4, the J call TRBJ1-2; D remains ambiguous. The V end lost 2 bases, the J end lost 0 bases, and 7 bases lay between the germline ends. The CDR3 runs to 14 residues. The CDR3 region has the DNA TGTGCCAGCAGTTTAACATCTCCTAACTATGGCTACACCTTC. Its protein product is CASSLTSPNYGYTF.

For this clonotype: This may be a read error, as it is one base from a much larger clone. The CDR3 does not end in the conserved phenylalanine or tryptophan, so this is likely a read error. This chain uses TRBV6-1 with TRBJ1-1, with unresolved D. V gave up 7 bases and J gave up 0 bases, with 3 bases separating them. The CDR3 consists of 11 residues. CDR1 MNHNS and CDR2 SASEGT come from the germline V gene. CDR3 in amino acids: CASTMNTEAFS. CDR3 DNA: TGTGCCAGCACCATGAACACTGAAGCTTTCTCT.

This sequence joins TRBV7-9 and TRBJ2-2; TRBD2 matches at 11 bases. The V segment lost 3 bases and the J segment 5 bases; nucleotides outside the gene matches: 2. Germline V gene sequence: CDR1 SEHNR, CDR2 FQNEAQ (reference sequence). This CDR3 comprises 15 residues. As DNA, the CDR3 is TGTGCCAGCAGCTTGACTAGCGGGACAACCGGGGAGCTGTTTTTT. It encodes CASSLTSGTTGELFF. Full variable domain (remainder filled in from reference TRBV7-9 and TRBJ2-2): DTGVSQNPRHKITKRGQNVTFRCDPISEHNRLYWYRQTLGQGPEFLTYFQNEAQLEKSRLLSDRFSAERPKGSFSTLEIQRTEQGDSAMYLCASSLTSGTTGELFFGEGSRLTVL.

This clonotype was observed at least ten times. The chain couples TRBV9 to TRBJ1-1; the D gene is possibly TRBD1 (5 bases). Germline assignment: CDR1 SGDLS and CDR2 YYNGEE. Trimming cost V 0 bases and J 0 bases, with 9 bases left between them. This CDR3 region has 15 residues. CDR3 DNA sequence: TGTGCCAGCAGCGTAGGAATGACAGTGAACACTGAAGCTTTCTTT. Its protein product is CASSVGMTVNTEAFF.

Remarks on this clonotype: A much larger clone lies a single base off, so this may be a read error. The gene calls are TRBV7-8 and TRBJ2-2; 7 nucleotides align to TRBD2. The CDR3 has 14 residues. Germline V CDR1 and CDR2: SGHVS, FQNEAQ. The trim removed 4 bases at V and 3 bases at J, leaving 2 bases unmatched. The CDR3 here is CASSWGGDTGELFF. The CDR3 DNA follows: TGTGCCAGCAGCTGGGGGGGGGACACCGGGGAGCTGTTTTTT.

This clonotype was detected a few times. This sequence joins TRBV7-8 and TRBJ1-1; TRBD1 might be the D (6 bases). The length of the CDR3 is 13 residues. Germline CDR1 reads SGHVS; CDR2 reads FQNEAQ. Trimming cost V 5 bases and J 2 bases, with 9 bases left between them. This CDR3 is CASSTDSNTEAFF. The CDR3 DNA sequence: TGTGCCAGCAGCACGGACAGTAACACTGAAGCTTTCTTT.

This clonotype was observed at least ten times. The chain carries TRBV24-1 and TRBJ2-5, with 13 bases identical to TRBD2. The V gene end was trimmed by 3 bases and the J gene end by 1 base; junction bases not matched to a gene: 4. Per the germline V gene, CDR1 is KGHDR and CDR2 is SFDVKD. The CDR3 has 17 residues. In DNA, the CDR3 is TGTGCCACCAGTGATCCTGGACTAGCGGGGGCCCAAGAGACCCAGTACTTC. It is translated as CATSDPGLAGAQETQYF.

The rearrangement links TRBV10-3 to TRBJ1-1, with TRBD1 matching 9 bases. J gave up 5 bases and V 2 bases, and 3 bases lay outside the gene matches. CDR1 is ENHRY, CDR2 SYGVKD, per germline. The CDR3 has 14 residues. CDR3 sequence reads: CAISEGGQGTEAFF. The DNA of the CDR3 is TGTGCCATCAGTGAGGGGGGACAGGGTACTGAAGCTTTCTTT.

This clonotype was picked up many times. The chain is built from TRBV24-1 and TRBJ2-3; 8 bases line up with TRBD1. In germline, CDR1 is KGHDR, CDR2 SFDVKD. The CDR3 spans 15 residues. The V and J ends lost 1 base and 4 bases, in that order; junction bases with no gene match: 3. The CDR3, as DNA: TGTGCCACCAGTGATTTAGGACAGGGTGCAGATACGCAGTATTTT. Residues: CATSDLGQGADTQYF.

V is TRBV15 and J is TRBJ1-4, with TRBD1 matching 9 bases. The V gene's germline CDR1 is LNHNV and CDR2 YYDKDF (reference sequence). The trim removed 3 bases at V and 8 bases at J, leaving 4 bases unmatched. CDR3 size: 14 residues. The CDR3 loop reads CATSRGQGGEKLFF. CDR3 DNA sequence: TGTGCCACCAGCAGGGGACAGGGAGGGGAAAAACTGTTTTTT.

This clonotype was recorded many times. This sequence joins TRBV2 and TRBJ2-2, with TRBD1 matching 8 bases. This CDR3 contains 13 residues. Germline CDR1 reads SNHLY; CDR2 reads FYNNEI. Trimming at V came to 10 bases and at J to 6 bases, leaving 7 bases not matched to a gene. In nucleotides, the CDR3 is TGTGCCACGAACAGGGGGAGTCCCGGGGAGCTGTTTTTT. It specifies CATNRGSPGELFF.

This clonotype was counted a few times. The chain uses TRBV5-4 and TRBJ1-2; the D gene is possibly TRBD1 (5 bases). From germline, CDR1 is SGHNT and CDR2 YYREEE (reference sequence). CDR3 size: 12 residues. V dropped 7 bases and J dropped 4 bases, with 11 bases sitting between them. The CDR3 region is CASWGGSYGYTF. The CDR3 DNA is TGTGCCAGCTGGGGGGGAAGCTATGGCTACACCTTC.

This clonotype was detected ten times or more. The chain employs TRBV2 and TRBJ2-3; D not resolved. This CDR3 spans 11 amino acids. CDR1 SNHLY and CDR2 FYNNEI come from the germline V gene. V was cut by 4 bases and J by 5 bases, with 4 bases left in between. CDR3 bases: TGTGCCAGCAGTGGTCTAGATACGCAGTATTTT. As protein: CASSGLDTQYF.

Concerning this clonotype itself: It may be a read error: a sequence one base away is much more abundant. The chain has TRBV6-1 and TRBJ1-2; 9 bases are shared with TRBD1. CDR1 MNHNS and CDR2 SASEGT come from the germline V gene. V was pared by 6 bases and J by 10 bases, with 9 bases of the junction left unmatched. This CDR3 spans 13 amino acids. The CDR3 bases are TGTGCCAGCAGCCGGGGACAGGGCCTTCTCTACACCTTC. It translates to CASSRGQGLLYTF.

V is TRBV2 and J is TRBJ1-3; D unclear. The CDR3 covers 13 residues. The germline gives CDR1 SNHLY, CDR2 FYNNEI. V dropped 8 bases and J dropped 3 bases, with 11 bases sitting between them. The CDR3 is CASQEVSGNTIYF. The DNA of the CDR3 is TGTGCCAGCCAAGAAGTCAGTGGAAACACCATATATTTT. The variable domain in full, with the rest retrieved from reference TRBV2 and TRBJ1-3, is EPEVTQTPSHQVTQMGQEVILRCVPISNHLYFYWYRQILGQKVEFLVSFYNNEISEKSEIFDDQFSVERPDGSNFTLKIRSTKLEDSAMYFCASQEVSGNTIYFGEGSWLTVV.

This clonotype was found a few times. The CDR3 sequence is CASSQVDYPQFF. The CDR3 DNA sequence: TGTGCCAGCAGCCAAGTTGACTATCCGCAGTTCTTC. The chain has TRBV3-1 and TRBJ2-1; a weak D match, TRBD2 (5 bases). The CDR3 consists of 12 residues. Germline lookup yields CDR1 LGHDT and CDR2 YNNKEL (reference sequence). The V end lost 1 base, the J end lost 12 bases, and 10 bases lay between the germline ends.

The rearrangement joins TRBV4-2 to TRBJ2-1; D is unresolved. Germline V gene sequence: CDR1 LGHNA, CDR2 YNFKEQ. The V end was cut by 4 bases, the J end by 8 bases, with 15 bases between. The CDR3 loop spans 14 amino acids. The CDR3 region is CASSLLQTAYEQFF. The CDR3 coding sequence is TGTGCCAGCAGCCTCCTTCAAACGGCTTATGAGCAGTTCTTC.

By share, this clonotype ranks as medium-sized. The chain employs TRBV10-3 and TRBJ2-5; 7 nucleotides match TRBD1. Trimming removed 8 bases from V and 3 bases from J; junction bases left unmatched: 6. This CDR3 has 13 amino acids. Germline V lookup: CDR1 ENHRY, CDR2 SYGVKD. CDR3 DNA sequence: TGTGCCATCGCATATACAGGGGAAGAGACCCAGTACTTC. Translated, it gives CAIAYTGEETQYF.

Many counts were recorded for this clonotype. The rearrangement uses TRBV14 and TRBJ2-1; the match to TRBD1 covers 12 bases. Germline CDR1 reads SGHDN; CDR2 reads FVKESK. This CDR3 region has 18 residues. V shed 4 bases, J shed 6 bases, and the junction held 13 bases outside the gene matches. CDR3 sequence (DNA): TGTGCCAGCAGCCCCGGGTCGAAGGGGGACAGGGGGCCCAATGAGCAGTTCTTC. It yields the protein CASSPGSKGDRGPNEQFF.

Ten or more counts support this clonotype. This chain links TRBV5-1 with TRBJ2-2, with 7 bases identical to TRBD1. V lost 8 bases, J lost 4 bases, and 14 bases stayed unmatched. Germline loops: CDR1 SGHRS, CDR2 YFSETQ. The CDR3 is 16 residues long. The CDR3 bases are TGCGCCAGTGACCAAGGGGGACAGCCATTCACCGGGGAGCTGTTTTTT. Translation gives CASDQGGQPFTGELFF.

This clonotype was counted ten times or more. The V call is TRBV28, the J call TRBJ2-7; a possible D gene is TRBD2 (5 bases). CDR3 length: 13 residues. Trimming removed 6 bases at V and 2 bases at J, with 11 bases between. Per the germline V gene, CDR1 is MDHEN and CDR2 is SYDVKM. The CDR3 region has the DNA TGTGCCAGCAGGCGGGTTTCAACCTACGAGCAGTACTTC. Its translation: CASRRVSTYEQYF.

This chain connects TRBV4-2 to TRBJ1-2, with a tentative D call TRBD1 (6 bases). This CDR3 has 15 residues. Trimming took 1 base from V and 6 from J, leaving 15 bases between them. The germline V gene has CDR1 LGHNA and CDR2 YNFKEQ. CDR3 amino acids: CASSQGDEAGDGYTF. CDR3 nucleotide sequence: TGTGCCAGCAGCCAAGGGGACGAAGCAGGGGATGGCTACACCTTC.

This clonotype was detected only a few times. V gene TRBV5-4 combines with J gene TRBJ2-1; no clear D. The ends were cut back, 1 base at V and 0 bases at J, with 14 bases in the middle. The CDR3 contains 17 residues. The germline V gene has CDR1 SGHNT and CDR2 YYREEE (reference sequence). For the CDR3, the DNA is TGTGCCAGCAGCTTGTTCCAAGGCCAGAGCTCCTACAATGAGCAGTTCTTC. Residues: CASSLFQGQSSYNEQFF.

The chain links TRBV29-1 to TRBJ2-1; TRBD2 aligns across 9 bases. J lost 4 bases, V lost 4 bases, and 5 bases had no gene match. Germline V lookup: CDR1 SQVTM, CDR2 ANQGSEA. This CDR3 has 14 residues. The CDR3 spells CSVVQLAGYNEQFF. The CDR3, as DNA: TGCAGCGTTGTACAGCTAGCGGGGTACAATGAGCAGTTCTTC.

This clonotype was observed at least ten times. The chain couples TRBV19 to TRBJ1-4, with TRBD1 as a possible D gene (6 bases). The CDR3 runs to 16 residues. Per germline, CDR1 LNHDA and CDR2 SQIVND (reference sequence). Between the trimmed V and J ends, which lost 6 bases and 3 bases, there was a span of 17 bases. The CDR3, as DNA: TGTGCCAGTAGGGATACAGGGAAAGTGGCTAATGAAAAACTGTTTTTT. Residues: CASRDTGKVANEKLFF.